The clone carrying this T cell receptor beta chain was counted a few times. The antigen remains unidentified. TCR beta VDJ combinations and CDR3 sequences were profiled from genomic DNA. TCRdb re-derived calls from the reads in MiXCR, one entry per CDR3 protein. The sample yields 160,000 or so distinct CDR3 sequences, 71% seen once. The data are from a study of CD8+CD57+ T cells in acquired aplastic anemia. Study-level background: Mean DNA quantity obtained from sorted CD4+ and CD8+ cells was 3.2 ug.

Study-level findings and limits: Patients and controls had in common twenty-nine CD8+ CDR3 sequences. Controls did not differ significantly from patients in CD8+ Simpson's diversity.

Patients picked for sequencing had shown CD8+CD57+ cell expansion detected by flow cytometry. Each patient had severe acquired aplastic anemia. The CDR3 has 14 residues. From germline, CDR1 is DFQATT and CDR2 SNEGSKA (reference sequence). The TCR originated in a human donor with aplastic anemia. Material: sorted CD4+, CD8+, or CD8+CD57+ T cells (not recorded which) from PBMCs. The V call is TRBV20-1, the J call TRBJ2-5; no firm D call. For the CDR3, the DNA is TGCAGCAGTGAGGAAGGGATTCAACGGAAGACCCAGTACTTC. Its translation: CSSEEGIQRKTQYF.